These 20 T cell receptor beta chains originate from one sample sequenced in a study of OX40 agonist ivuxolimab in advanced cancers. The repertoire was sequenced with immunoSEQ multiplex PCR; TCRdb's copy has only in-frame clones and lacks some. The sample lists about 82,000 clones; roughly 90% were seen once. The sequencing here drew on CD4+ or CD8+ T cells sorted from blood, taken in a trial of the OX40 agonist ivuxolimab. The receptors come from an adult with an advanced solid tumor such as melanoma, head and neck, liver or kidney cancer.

In nucleotides, the CDR3 is TGTGCCAGCAGCTCCACGTCCCTAGCGGTCTACGAGCAGTACTTC. It codes for CASSSTSLAVYEQYF. The J gene is TRBJ2-7, the V gene TRBV5-4; TRBD2 matches at 7 bases. Germline CDR1 reads SGHNT; CDR2 reads YYREEE (reference sequence). CDR3 size: 15 residues. V gave up 3 bases and J gave up 3 bases; unmatched junction bases: 9.

The CDR3 nucleotides read TGTGCCAGCAGTCCTTCCTCCAGGGGGAATGAGCAGTTCTTC. Protein sequence: CASSPSSRGNEQFF. The chain has TRBV6-6 and TRBJ2-1; 7 bases fit TRBD1. Unmatched junction bases numbered 8, after V lost 5 bases and J lost 7 bases. Germline CDR1 MNHNY, CDR2 SVGAGI (reference sequence). The CDR3 contains 14 residues.

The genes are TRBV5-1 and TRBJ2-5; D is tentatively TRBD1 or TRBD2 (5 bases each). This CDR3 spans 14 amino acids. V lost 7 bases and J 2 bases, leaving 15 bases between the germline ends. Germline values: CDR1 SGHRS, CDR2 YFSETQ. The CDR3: CASETGTLQETQYF. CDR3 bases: TGCGCCAGCGAAACCGGGACGCTGCAAGAGACCCAGTACTTC.

This CDR3 is CASGVAGGPYEQYF. CDR3 in DNA: TGTGCTAGTGGTGTAGCGGGGGGGCCGTACGAGCAGTACTTC. The chain recombines TRBV12-5 with TRBJ2-7; 11 bases align to TRBD2. Germline loops: CDR1 LGHNT, CDR2 FRNRAP. The CDR3 length is 14 residues. J gave up 4 bases and V 5 bases, and 4 bases lay outside the gene matches.

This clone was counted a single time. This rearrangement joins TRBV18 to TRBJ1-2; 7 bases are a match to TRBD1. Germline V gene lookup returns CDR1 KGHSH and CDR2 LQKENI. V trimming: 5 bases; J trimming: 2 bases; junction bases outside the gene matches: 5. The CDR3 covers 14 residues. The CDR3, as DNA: TGTGCCAGCTCAACGGGACAGATCAACTATGGCTACACCTTC. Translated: CASSTGQINYGYTF. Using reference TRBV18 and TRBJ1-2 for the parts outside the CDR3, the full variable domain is NAGVMQNPRHLVRRRGQEARLRCSPMKGHSHVYWYRQLPEEGLKFMVYLQKENIIDESGMPKERFSAEFPKEGPSILRIQQVVRGDSAAYFCASSTGQINYGYTFGSGTRLTVV.

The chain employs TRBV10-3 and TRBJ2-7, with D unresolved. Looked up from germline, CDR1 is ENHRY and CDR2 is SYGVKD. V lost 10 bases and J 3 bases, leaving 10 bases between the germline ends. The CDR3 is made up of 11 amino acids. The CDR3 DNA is TGTGCCAGTCAGGCGGACTACGAGCAGTACTTC. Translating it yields CASQADYEQYF.

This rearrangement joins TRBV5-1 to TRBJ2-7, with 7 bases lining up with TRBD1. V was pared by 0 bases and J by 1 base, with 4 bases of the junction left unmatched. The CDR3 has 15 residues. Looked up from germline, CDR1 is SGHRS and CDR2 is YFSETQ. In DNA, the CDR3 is TGCGCCAGCAGCTTGGAAGGACAGGTATCCTACGAGCAGTACTTC. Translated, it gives CASSLEGQVSYEQYF.

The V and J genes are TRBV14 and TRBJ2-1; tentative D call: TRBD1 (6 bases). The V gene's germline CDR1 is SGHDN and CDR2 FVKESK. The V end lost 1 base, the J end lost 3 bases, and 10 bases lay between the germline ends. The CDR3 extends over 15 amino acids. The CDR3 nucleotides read TGTGCCAGCAGCCAAGTTGCAGGGGACTACAATGAGCAGTTCTTC. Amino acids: CASSQVAGDYNEQFF.

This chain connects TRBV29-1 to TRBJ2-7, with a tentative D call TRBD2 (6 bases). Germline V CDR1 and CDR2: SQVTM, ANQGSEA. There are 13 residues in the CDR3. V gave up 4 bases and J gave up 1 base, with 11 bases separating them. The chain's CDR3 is CSVGSSVSYEQYF. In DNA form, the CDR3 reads TGCAGCGTTGGCTCTAGCGTATCCTACGAGCAGTACTTC.

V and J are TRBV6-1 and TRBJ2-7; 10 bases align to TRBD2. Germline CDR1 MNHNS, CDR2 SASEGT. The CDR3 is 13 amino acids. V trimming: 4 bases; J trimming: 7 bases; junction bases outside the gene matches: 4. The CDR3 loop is CASSAAGGREQYF. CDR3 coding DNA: TGTGCCAGCAGTGCAGCGGGGGGGCGTGAGCAGTACTTC.

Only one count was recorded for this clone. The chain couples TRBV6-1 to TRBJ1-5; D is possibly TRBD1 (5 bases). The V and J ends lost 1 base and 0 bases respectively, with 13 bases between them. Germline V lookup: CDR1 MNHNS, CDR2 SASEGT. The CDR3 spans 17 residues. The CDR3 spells CASSEVVTGVSNQPQHF. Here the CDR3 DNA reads TGTGCCAGCAGTGAAGTAGTTACAGGAGTTAGCAATCAGCCCCAGCATTTT.

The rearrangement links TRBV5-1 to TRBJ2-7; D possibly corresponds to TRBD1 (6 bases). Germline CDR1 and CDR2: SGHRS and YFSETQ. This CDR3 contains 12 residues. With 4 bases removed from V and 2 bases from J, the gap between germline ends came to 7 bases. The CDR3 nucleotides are TGCGCCAGCAGCACAGGGCCCTACGAGCAGTACTTC. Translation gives CASSTGPYEQYF.

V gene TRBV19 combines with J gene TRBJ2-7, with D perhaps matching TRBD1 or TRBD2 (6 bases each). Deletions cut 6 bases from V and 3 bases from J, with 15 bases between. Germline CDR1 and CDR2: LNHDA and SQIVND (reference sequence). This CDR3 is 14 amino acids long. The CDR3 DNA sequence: TGTGCCAGTAGCGGGGGCGGTCAAGTCTACGAGCAGTACTTC. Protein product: CASSGGGQVYEQYF.

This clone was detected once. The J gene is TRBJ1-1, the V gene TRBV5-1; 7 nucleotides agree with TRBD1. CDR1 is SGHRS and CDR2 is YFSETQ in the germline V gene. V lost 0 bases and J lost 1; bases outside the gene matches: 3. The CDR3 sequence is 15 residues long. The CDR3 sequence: CASSLDQGGNTEAFF. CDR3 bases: TGCGCCAGCAGCTTGGATCAGGGGGGGAACACTGAAGCTTTCTTT.

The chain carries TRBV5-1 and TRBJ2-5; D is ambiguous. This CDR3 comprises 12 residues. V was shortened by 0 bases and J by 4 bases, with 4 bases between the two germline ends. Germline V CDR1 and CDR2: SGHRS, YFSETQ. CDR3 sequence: CASSLVSETQYF. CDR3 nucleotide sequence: TGCGCCAGCAGCTTGGTGTCAGAGACCCAGTACTTC.

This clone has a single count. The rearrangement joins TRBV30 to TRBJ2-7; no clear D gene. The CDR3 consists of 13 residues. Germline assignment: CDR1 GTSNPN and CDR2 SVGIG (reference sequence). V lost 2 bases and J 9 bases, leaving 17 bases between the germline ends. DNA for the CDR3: TGTGCCTGGAGTTCTGGCCTCCCGGGTAGGCAGTACTTC. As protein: CAWSSGLPGRQYF.

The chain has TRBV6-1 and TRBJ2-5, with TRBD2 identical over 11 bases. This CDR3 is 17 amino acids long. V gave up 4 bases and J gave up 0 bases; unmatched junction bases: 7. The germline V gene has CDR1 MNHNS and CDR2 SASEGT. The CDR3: CASSGYRTSGYQETQYF. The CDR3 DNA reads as TGTGCCAGCAGTGGGTATAGGACTAGCGGGTACCAAGAGACCCAGTACTTC.

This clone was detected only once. Here the CDR3 reads CASSLTGTYSGNTIYF. The CDR3 DNA sequence: TGTGCCAGCAGCCTGACTGGGACGTACTCTGGAAACACCATATATTTT. V gene TRBV14 combines with J gene TRBJ1-3; D is possibly TRBD1 (5 bases). Trimming pared 4 bases from V and 0 bases from J, leaving 13 bases between. CDR3 length equals 16 residues. Germline loops: CDR1 SGHDN, CDR2 FVKESK.

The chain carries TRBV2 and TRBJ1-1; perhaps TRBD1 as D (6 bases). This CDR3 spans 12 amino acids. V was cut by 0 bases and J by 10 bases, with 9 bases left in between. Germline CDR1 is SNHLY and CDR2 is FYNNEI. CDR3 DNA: TGTGCCAGCAGTGAAGCAGGGGGAGTAGCTTTCTTT. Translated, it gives CASSEAGGVAFF.

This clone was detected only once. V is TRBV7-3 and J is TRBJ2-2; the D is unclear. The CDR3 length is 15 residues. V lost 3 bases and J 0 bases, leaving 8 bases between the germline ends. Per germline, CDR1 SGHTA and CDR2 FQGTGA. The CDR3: CASSLGAANTGELFF. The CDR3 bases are TGTGCCAGCAGCTTGGGTGCCGCGAACACCGGGGAGCTGTTTTTT.